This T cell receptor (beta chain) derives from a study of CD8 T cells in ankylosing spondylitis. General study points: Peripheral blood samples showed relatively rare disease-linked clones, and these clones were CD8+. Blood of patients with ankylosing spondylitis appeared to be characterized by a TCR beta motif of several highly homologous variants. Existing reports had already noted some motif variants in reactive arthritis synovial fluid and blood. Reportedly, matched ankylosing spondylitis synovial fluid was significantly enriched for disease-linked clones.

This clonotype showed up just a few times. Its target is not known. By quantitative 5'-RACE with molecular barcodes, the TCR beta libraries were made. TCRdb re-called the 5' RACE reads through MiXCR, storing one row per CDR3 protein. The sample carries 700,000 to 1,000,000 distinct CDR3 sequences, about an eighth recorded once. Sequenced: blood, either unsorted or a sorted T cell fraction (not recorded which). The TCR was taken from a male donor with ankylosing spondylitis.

Written as DNA, the CDR3 is TGCAGTGCTAGTGGGCCCGACAGTAGCTCCTACGAGCAGTACTTC. Its translation is CSASGPDSSSYEQYF. The chain joins TRBV20-1 to TRBJ2-7; a weak D match, TRBD1 (5 bases). CDR1 DFQATT and CDR2 SNEGSKA come from the germline V gene (reference sequence). The ends were cut back, 3 bases at V and 0 bases at J, with 15 bases in the middle. The CDR3 covers 15 residues.